This T cell receptor beta chain was sequenced for a study of T cell repertoires in cytomegalovirus infection. On the study more broadly: The authors relied on CMV epitopes, both recently identified HLA-C-restricted and well-studied HLA-B-restricted. An indication of both CMV infection and matching HLA type came from public TCR beta signatures.

This clonotype has ten or more counts. Its target is unknown. Points from the study as a whole: Cumulated frequencies of public TCR beta families served to identify carriers of CMV plus the relevant HLA. Ex vivo, HLA-C-restricted CMV-specific TCR beta clonotypes prevailed over the rest of the response.

V shed 2 bases, J shed 5 bases, and the junction held 11 bases outside the gene matches. Germline V gene data show CDR1 as MNHNS and CDR2 as SASEGT. CDR3 length: 16 amino acids. TCRdb re-called the reads through MiXCR, storing one row per CDR3 protein. The data hold 360,000 or so distinct CDR3 sequences, with roughly a third observed a single time. The chain combines TRBV6-1 with TRBJ2-7, with 8 positions matching TRBD1. The source was cultured PBMCs, collected from culture after CMV antigen stimulation. This clonotype originated in a human donor in good health (CMV status not recorded). Some clones in this sample may be carry-over from other donors' samples. Here the CDR3 DNA reads TGTGCCAGCAGTGAATTTTCCCTGGACAGGGACCACGAGCAGTACGTC. As protein: CASSEFSLDRDHEQYV.